This T cell receptor beta chain was recorded in a study of T-cell reconstitution after alpha-beta-depleted transplantation in children. Findings and caveats of the study: The high TCRbeta diversity at day 60 in some patients came from surviving recipient T cells and thymic progenitors. About two months after transplant, alpha-beta T cells reportedly came from several hundred expanded graft clones.

It was with unique molecular identifiers that the TCRbeta library was prepared. TCRdb itself ran the PCR reads through MiXCR, one entry per CDR3 protein. Here the sample spans around 580,000 distinct CDR3 sequences, 25% to 30% being singletons. In regard to this clonotype: Antigen: not known.

This CDR3 is 14 amino acids long. V gave up 3 bases and J gave up 8 bases; unmatched junction bases: 9. The chain recombines TRBV12-3 or TRBV12-4 with TRBJ1-2; TRBD1 aligns across 7 bases. The sample in question was PBMCs, obtained before TCRalphabeta/CD19-depleted stem cell transplant. The sequence was obtained from a boy younger than two with Wiskott-Aldrich syndrome, due to receive a stem cell transplant. The CDR3: CASSLAPDRAGYTF. The CDR3 nucleotides read TGTGCCAGCAGTTTGGCTCCCGACAGGGCGGGCTACACCTTC.